Below, 27 T cell receptor beta chains from the same sample are listed, as sequenced in a study of shared clonotypes between healthy human individuals. Produced via immunoSEQ multiplex PCR; TCRdb's table is partial and in-frame only. Of about 660,000 clones in the sample, roughly 70% were seen once. Sequenced input: memory CD4+ T cells sorted from blood. Specified subset: CD45RA-negative fraction. Source of these receptors: a woman between 25 and 40 years old in good health.

The chain carries TRBV7-7 and TRBJ2-2; unclear D gene. Per the germline V gene, CDR1 is SSHAT and CDR2 is FNYEAQ (reference sequence). The CDR3 loop spans 15 amino acids. V lost 1 base to trimming and J lost 1 base, with 7 bases between them. In DNA, the CDR3 is TGTGCCAGCAGCTTAGTTCCAGGGAACACCGGGGAGCTGTTTTTT. Translating it yields CASSLVPGNTGELFF.

This clone appeared many times. The chain links TRBV7-6 to TRBJ2-7; TRBD1 aligns across 12 bases. This CDR3 has 16 amino acids. Germline trimming cut 4 bases from V and 6 bases from J; bases unmatched to any gene: 10. Germline values: CDR1 SGHVS, CDR2 FNYEAQ. The CDR3 is CASSWRAGTGGGEQYF. CDR3 in DNA: TGTGCCAGCAGCTGGAGGGCGGGGACAGGGGGCGGCGAGCAGTACTTC.

This clone occurred once. This sequence joins TRBV5-1 and TRBJ2-3; D possibly corresponds to TRBD2 (6 bases). The CDR3 is made up of 16 amino acids. Deletions cut 0 bases from V and 0 bases from J, with 11 bases between. The germline V gene encodes CDR1 SGHRS and CDR2 YFSETQ. The CDR3, as DNA: TGCGCCAGCAGCTTGGCCGGGGCGGGAAGCACAGATACGCAGTATTTT. This translates into CASSLAGAGSTDTQYF.

The chain carries TRBV11-2 and TRBJ2-1; 8 bases are a match to TRBD1. Germline assignment: CDR1 SGHAT and CDR2 FQNNGV. The V gene end was trimmed by 4 bases and the J gene end by 7 bases; junction bases not matched to a gene: 0. CDR3 size: 12 residues. CDR3 loop: CASSWTGNEQFF. The CDR3, as DNA: TGTGCCAGCAGCTGGACAGGGAATGAGCAGTTCTTC.

The J gene is TRBJ1-5, the V gene TRBV19; D possibly corresponds to TRBD1 (6 bases). The V end was cut by 0 bases, the J end by 4 bases, with 10 bases between. This CDR3 comprises 15 residues. The germline V gene encodes CDR1 LNHDA and CDR2 SQIVND (reference sequence). CDR3 bases: TGTGCCAGTAGTATAGACAGGGGACTTAATCAGCCCCAGCATTTT. Protein: CASSIDRGLNQPQHF.

The chain uses TRBV28 and TRBJ1-3, with a possible D match to TRBD1 (5 bases). V lost 7 bases and J 4 bases, leaving 17 bases between the germline ends. Germline V gene lookup returns CDR1 MDHEN and CDR2 SYDVKM. CDR3 length equals 15 residues. The CDR3 sequence: CASTTRSGGGNTIYF. The CDR3 DNA reads as TGTGCCAGCACCACCAGGAGTGGGGGAGGAAACACCATATATTTT.

This sequence joins TRBV28 and TRBJ1-1, with TRBD1 matching over 8 bases. CDR3 length: 12 residues. The germline CDR1 and CDR2 sequences are MDHEN and SYDVKM. With 7 bases clipped from V and 4 bases from J, the junction kept 2 bases outside the gene matches. This CDR3 is CASIDRGTEAFF. CDR3 nucleotides: TGTGCCAGCATCGACAGGGGCACTGAAGCTTTCTTT.

The chain's CDR3 is CSVEVSGNEQFF. CDR3 nucleotides: TGCAGCGTTGAGGTTAGCGGCAATGAGCAGTTCTTC. This rearrangement joins TRBV29-1 to TRBJ2-1; a weak D match, TRBD2 (6 bases). V shed 3 bases and J shed 6 bases, with 9 bases lying between them. CDR3 length: 12 residues. Germline CDR1 and CDR2: SQVTM and ANQGSEA.

This chain connects TRBV27 to TRBJ1-1; no clear D. This CDR3 is 14 amino acids long. The V end was cut by 5 bases, the J end by 6 bases, with 16 bases between. Germline values: CDR1 MNHEY, CDR2 SMNVEV (reference sequence). CDR3 in amino acids: CASSPYTGLAEAFF. In DNA form, the CDR3 reads TGTGCCAGCAGTCCCTACACGGGTCTCGCTGAAGCTTTCTTT.

The chain recombines TRBV18 with TRBJ2-1; D ambiguous. V lost 6 bases and J lost 7, with 13 bases in between. This CDR3 contains 13 residues. Germline V gene data show CDR1 as KGHSH and CDR2 as LQKENI. This CDR3 reads CASSTTDLNEQFF. The CDR3 DNA is TGTGCCAGCTCGACGACTGATTTAAATGAGCAGTTCTTC.

The CDR3 loop reads CASSELNSYEQYF. CDR3 nucleotides: TGTGCCAGCAGTGAACTTAACAGCTACGAGCAGTACTTC. This chain joins TRBV6-1 and TRBJ2-7, with unresolved D. CDR1 MNHNS and CDR2 SASEGT come from the germline V gene. The CDR3 has 13 residues. V lost 2 bases, J lost 3 bases, and 8 bases lay in between.

V gene TRBV5-1 combines with J gene TRBJ2-3; D call uncertain. Germline CDR1 and CDR2: SGHRS and YFSETQ. Trimming removed 7 bases from V and 1 base from J, with 10 bases in between. This CDR3 comprises 13 residues. CDR3 residues: CASGNAGTDTQYF. DNA of the CDR3: TGCGCCAGCGGGAATGCTGGCACAGATACGCAGTATTTT.

The gene calls are TRBV11-1 and TRBJ1-1; D is perhaps TRBD1 (6 bases). The CDR3 spans 15 residues. Trimming cost V 5 bases and J 6 bases, with 19 bases left between them. Germline CDR1 SGHAT, CDR2 FQDESV (reference sequence). The CDR3 coding sequence is TGTGCCAGCAGCGGGGGCGGGGGAAGATCGGCTGAAGCTTTCTTT. Protein product: CASSGGGGRSAEAFF.

About this clone itself: Other DNA variants within this sample encode the same CDR3. The gene calls are TRBV4-1 and TRBJ2-7; TRBD2 agrees at 8 bases. CDR3 length: 16 amino acids. Germline-derived CDR1 and CDR2 are MGHRA and YSYEKL. J was trimmed by 1 base and V by 4 bases; bases with no gene match: 9. This CDR3 reads CASSPRGSGGSYEQYF. The CDR3 DNA reads as TGCGCCAGCAGCCCCCGAGGCTCGGGAGGGTCCTACGAGCAGTACTTC.

The chain recombines TRBV11-2 with TRBJ1-2; unclear D gene. This CDR3 has 13 residues. Trimming removed 5 bases at V and 8 bases at J, with 15 bases between. Germline V gene data show CDR1 as SGHAT and CDR2 as FQNNGV. The CDR3, as DNA: TGTGCCAGCAGCCCCCAGTTGGATCCCGGCTACACCTTC. Translating it yields CASSPQLDPGYTF.

V is TRBV7-8 and J is TRBJ1-5; D not resolved. Germline lookup yields CDR1 SGHVS and CDR2 FQNEAQ. The V end was cut by 5 bases, the J end by 6 bases, with 14 bases between. The CDR3 length is 14 residues. As DNA, the CDR3 is TGTGCCAGCAGCCCGGTAGGGCCTGGTCAGCCCCAGCATTTT. This codes for CASSPVGPGQPQHF.

To note about this clone: One end of the junction does not line up with germline, which may come from a read error. The chain links TRBV14 to TRBJ1-2; D unclear. From germline, CDR1 is SGHDN and CDR2 FVKESK. CDR3 size: 16 residues. The CDR3 DNA is TGTGCCAGCAGCCAAGGGCAGTCAGCCTGGAGCTATAGCTACACCTTC. Its translation: CASSQGQSAWSYSYTF.

The chain has TRBV2 and TRBJ1-5; the D gene is possibly TRBD1 (6 bases). Trimming stripped 6 bases from V and 1 base from J, with 16 bases between. The germline V gene encodes CDR1 SNHLY and CDR2 FYNNEI. This CDR3 has 16 amino acids. In DNA, the CDR3 is TGTGCCAGCAGGGGGCCAGGGACACCGAGCAATCAGCCCCAGCATTTT. Translation: CASRGPGTPSNQPQHF.

A few counts support this clone. Different DNA sequences within this sample yield the same CDR3. The rearrangement uses TRBV2 and TRBJ2-7; 7 bases line up with TRBD1. The CDR3 is made up of 12 amino acids. V was clipped by 4 bases and J by 6 bases; unmatched bases: 3. The V gene's germline CDR1 is SNHLY and CDR2 FYNNEI. CDR3 protein: CASSGQGSEQYF. The CDR3 DNA reads TGTGCCAGCAGTGGACAGGGCTCCGAGCAGTACTTC.

The CDR3 here is CASSSLGGRVDGYTF. The DNA of the CDR3 is TGTGCCAGCAGTTCACTTGGGGGGCGCGTCGATGGCTACACCTTC. This chain joins TRBV28 and TRBJ1-2; TRBD1 might be the D (6 bases). The CDR3 contains 15 residues. Trimming took off 4 bases at V and 6 bases at J, with 18 bases between the two ends. Looked up from germline, CDR1 is MDHEN and CDR2 is SYDVKM.

The chain joins TRBV4-2 to TRBJ2-5; unclear D gene. CDR1 and CDR2 from the germline V gene are LGHNA and YNFKEQ. The length of the CDR3 is 14 residues. V was pared by 4 bases and J by 4 bases, with 13 bases between. CDR3 protein: CASSPTRVGETQYF. In DNA, the CDR3 is TGTGCCAGCAGCCCGACAAGGGTCGGAGAGACCCAGTACTTC.

The chain links TRBV20-1 to TRBJ1-4; D not resolved. This CDR3 spans 11 amino acids. The V end was cut by 6 bases, the J end by 11 bases, with 13 bases between. Germline CDR1 DFQATT, CDR2 SNEGSKA (reference sequence). This chain's CDR3 is CSAPAGEKLFF. CDR3 coding DNA: TGCAGTGCGCCGGCGGGAGAGAAACTGTTTTTT.

The rearrangement joins TRBV27 to TRBJ2-1, with 12 bases that match TRBD2. The CDR3 is 16 residues long. Trimming took 4 bases from V and 9 from J; bases not matched to a gene: 10. Germline CDR1 is MNHEY and CDR2 is SMNVEV (reference sequence). The CDR3, as DNA: TGTGCCAGCAGTTCCGGACTAGCGGGGATCCAAGGTGAGCAGTTCTTC. Amino acid sequence: CASSSGLAGIQGEQFF.

V gene TRBV19 combines with J gene TRBJ2-6; 8 bases are shared with TRBD1. CDR3 size: 16 residues. Germline CDR1 reads LNHDA; CDR2 reads SQIVND (reference sequence). Losses at the gene ends were 5 bases for V and 2 bases for J; bases not matched to a gene: 5. The CDR3 region is CASSSQGAPGANVLTF. The CDR3 nucleotides are TGTGCCAGTAGTTCGCAGGGGGCGCCTGGGGCCAACGTCCTGACTTTC.

This chain joins TRBV2 and TRBJ1-1; D call uncertain. Germline lookup yields CDR1 SNHLY and CDR2 FYNNEI. Trimming cost V 4 bases and J 1 base, with 10 bases left between them. The CDR3 runs 14 residues. Written as DNA, the CDR3 is TGTGCCAGCAGTGTTCCGACGGGGAACACTGAAGCTTTCTTT. It encodes CASSVPTGNTEAFF.

This clone was recorded once. The V gene is TRBV2, the J gene TRBJ2-1, with D perhaps TRBD1 (5 bases). Per the germline V gene, CDR1 is SNHLY and CDR2 is FYNNEI. This CDR3 comprises 16 residues. V was clipped by 4 bases and J by 0 bases, with 13 bases between them. This CDR3 reads CASSVGQGLSYNEQFF. CDR3 nucleotides: TGTGCCAGCAGTGTTGGGCAGGGCCTCTCCTACAATGAGCAGTTCTTC.

This clone was seen repeatedly, ten times or more. The gene calls are TRBV19 and TRBJ1-2; unclear D gene. The germline CDR1 and CDR2 sequences are LNHDA and SQIVND (reference sequence). CDR3 length: 14 amino acids. The V end was cut by 1 base, the J end by 4 bases, with 10 bases between. CDR3 DNA: TGTGCCAGTAGTATAGGTACTGCTGTCTATGGCTACACCTTC. Translation: CASSIGTAVYGYTF.